Below, 22 T cell receptor beta chains from the same sample are listed, as sequenced in a study of blood T cell repertoires in COVID-19. Only in-frame clones appear in the TCRdb table, and some are missing; sequencing was by immunoSEQ multiplex PCR. The sample lists roughly 180,000 clones; around 88% were seen once. Sequencing was done on a sample of PBMCs or T cells enriched from blood (not recorded which). The source is a woman younger than 45 who had recovered from COVID-19.

V is TRBV2 and J is TRBJ2-5; D is perhaps TRBD2 (5 bases). V lost 8 bases and J 0 bases, leaving 13 bases between the germline ends. The CDR3 is made up of 14 amino acids. Germline CDR1 reads SNHLY; CDR2 reads FYNNEI. Here the CDR3 DNA reads TGTGCCAGCTACCAACGGGGTCACCAAGAGACCCAGTACTTC. It translates to CASYQRGHQETQYF.

This clone was observed a handful of times. The rearrangement joins TRBV5-5 to TRBJ1-1; 8 bases map to TRBD1. The V gene's germline CDR1 is SGHKS and CDR2 YYEKEE (reference sequence). This CDR3 has 14 residues. With 9 bases clipped from V and 3 bases from J, the junction kept 10 bases outside the gene matches. This CDR3 reads CATSRGLGDTEAFF. CDR3 bases: TGTGCCACTAGCAGGGGGCTGGGAGACACTGAAGCTTTCTTT.

The chain has TRBV28 and TRBJ2-2, with 7 bases matching TRBD2. The CDR3 length is 15 residues. Germline CDR1 MDHEN, CDR2 SYDVKM. V trimming: 3 bases; J trimming: 3 bases; junction bases outside the gene matches: 4. CDR3 nucleotide sequence: TGTGCCAGCAGTTTGAGAGGGAGGGACACCGGGGAGCTGTTTTTT. This sequence encodes CASSLRGRDTGELFF.

Points on this clone: The junction departs from germline at one end; a sequencing error may be responsible. The genes are TRBV7-7 and TRBJ2-5; no clear D gene. The V gene's germline CDR1 is SSHAT and CDR2 FNYEAQ (reference sequence). This CDR3 has 14 residues. CDR3 nucleotide sequence: TGTGCTAGCAGCTTAGGAGTAGCTGGAGAGACCCAGTACTTC. This codes for CASSLGVAGETQYF. Full variable domain (remainder filled in from reference TRBV7-7 and TRBJ2-5): GAGVSQSPRYKVTKRGQDVTLRCDPISSHATLYWYQQALGQGPEFLTYFNYEAQPDKSGLPSDRFSAERPEGSISTLTIQRTEQRDSAMYRCASSLGVAGETQYFGPGTRLLVL.

This sequence joins TRBV18 and TRBJ2-2; 8 bases line up with TRBD2. The CDR3 has 17 amino acids. Germline V gene data show CDR1 as KGHSH and CDR2 as LQKENI. The ends lost 3 bases at V and 6 bases at J; junction bases unmatched: 12. DNA of the CDR3: TGTGCCAGCTCACCCCGGCCCAGCAGGGGACTAGCCGGGGAGCTGTTTTTT. Encoded protein: CASSPRPSRGLAGELFF.

The chain employs TRBV5-1 and TRBJ1-1, with D uncertain. Trimming took 0 bases from V and 3 from J, leaving 15 bases between them. The CDR3 has 16 residues. Germline V CDR1 and CDR2: SGHRS, YFSETQ. CDR3 coding DNA: TGCGCCAGCAGCTTGGGCGCACCCGCGGTGGACACTGAAGCTTTCTTT. Translated, it gives CASSLGAPAVDTEAFF.

The chain recombines TRBV15 with TRBJ2-5; perhaps TRBD2 as D (5 bases). The CDR3 consists of 15 residues. Germline V CDR1 and CDR2: LNHNV, YYDKDF (reference sequence). V was pared by 3 bases and J by 4 bases, with 15 bases between. The CDR3 nucleotides are TGTGCCACCAGCAGTCCCGGGAAAGCGTCAGAGACCCAGTACTTC. Its protein product is CATSSPGKASETQYF.

Here the CDR3 reads CASSQSGDRETYEQYF. The DNA for the CDR3 is TGCGCCAGCAGTCAATCGGGGGACAGGGAAACCTACGAGCAGTACTTC. The chain uses TRBV23-1 and TRBJ2-7; 9 nucleotides agree with TRBD1. Being an ORF, TRBV23-1 has a function that is uncertain. Trimming cost V 0 bases and J 2 bases; bases outside gene matches: 5. The CDR3 runs to 16 residues.

The V gene is TRBV5-1, the J gene TRBJ2-3; a weak D match, TRBD2 (6 bases). The germline V and J ends were trimmed by 4 bases and 5 bases, with 14 bases remaining between them. From germline, CDR1 is SGHRS and CDR2 YFSETQ. The CDR3 loop spans 14 amino acids. CDR3 DNA: TGCGCCAGCAGCACGGGACTCCAAGGAGATACGCAGTATTTT. This gives the protein CASSTGLQGDTQYF.

V is TRBV14 and J is TRBJ2-1, with no clear D. Germline CDR1 and CDR2: SGHDN and FVKESK. CDR3 length equals 15 residues. Trimming took off 4 bases at V and 1 base at J, with 11 bases between the two ends. The CDR3 is CASSPLETSYNEQFF. The CDR3 DNA follows: TGTGCCAGCAGCCCCCTCGAGACTTCCTACAATGAGCAGTTCTTC.

The genes are TRBV5-8 and TRBJ1-1; D ambiguous. The germline gives CDR1 SGHTS, CDR2 YDEGEE. V was cut by 2 bases and J by 10 bases, with 15 bases left in between. The CDR3 covers 13 residues. CDR3 sequence: CASSFASEYPAFF. DNA for the CDR3: TGTGCCAGCAGCTTCGCCTCGGAGTATCCAGCTTTCTTT.

The chain is built from TRBV30 and TRBJ2-3; 12 bases match TRBD2. The CDR3 contains 16 residues. V lost 2 bases, J lost 6 bases, and 9 bases stayed unmatched. CDR1 and CDR2 (germline): GTSNPN, SVGIG (reference sequence). The CDR3 reads CAWSREGLAGSDTQYF. Written as DNA, the CDR3 is TGTGCCTGGAGTCGGGAAGGACTAGCGGGATCCGATACGCAGTATTTT. Looking up the rest from reference TRBV30 and TRBJ2-3 gives the full variable domain: SQTIHQWPATLVQPVGSPLSLECTVEGTSNPNLYWYRQAAGRGLQLLFYSVGIGQISSEVPQNLSASRPQDRQFILSSKKLLLSDSGFYLCAWSREGLAGSDTQYFGPGTRLTVL.

This clone showed up just once. This rearrangement joins TRBV19 to TRBJ2-1; possible D gene TRBD1, 7 bases. Germline CDR1 and CDR2: LNHDA and SQIVND (reference sequence). The V end lost 6 bases, the J end lost 8 bases, and 17 bases lay between the germline ends. CDR3 size: 14 residues. CDR3 sequence (DNA): TGTGCCAGTAGCATGACAGGGACTGGGGATGAGCAGTTCTTC. It is translated as CASSMTGTGDEQFF.

The rearrangement joins TRBV7-9 to TRBJ1-3; 11 nucleotides line up with TRBD1. In germline, CDR1 is SEHNR, CDR2 FQNEAQ (reference sequence). The CDR3 length is 17 residues. V was pared by 6 bases and J by 2 bases, with 9 bases of the junction left unmatched. CDR3 nucleotides: TGTGCCAGCAGAGGACAGGGGGCGCGGGTAGCTGGAAACACCATATATTTT. Protein product: CASRGQGARVAGNTIYF.

The V and J genes are TRBV12-3 or TRBV12-4 and TRBJ2-1; tentatively, D is TRBD1 (5 bases). There are 11 residues in the CDR3. With 3 bases removed from V and 16 bases from J, the gap between germline ends came to 13 bases. CDR3 amino acids: CASSLGQVYFF. The CDR3 DNA follows: TGTGCCAGCAGTTTGGGGCAGGTCTATTTCTTC.

This chain uses TRBV30 with TRBJ2-5; 8 bases fit TRBD2. Germline V gene lookup returns CDR1 GTSNPN and CDR2 SVGIG (reference sequence). The CDR3 spans 15 residues. Losses at the gene ends were 4 bases for V and 5 bases for J; bases not matched to a gene: 12. This CDR3 reads CAWTLKAGAQETQYF. CDR3 sequence (DNA): TGTGCCTGGACCCTAAAAGCGGGAGCGCAGGAGACCCAGTACTTC. The variable domain in full, completed from reference TRBV30 and TRBJ2-5, reads SQTIHQWPATLVQPVGSPLSLECTVEGTSNPNLYWYRQAAGRGLQLLFYSVGIGQISSEVPQNLSASRPQDRQFILSSKKLLLSDSGFYLCAWTLKAGAQETQYFGPGTRLLVL.

This chain links TRBV5-1 with TRBJ1-2; TRBD1 might be the D (6 bases). The length of the CDR3 is 15 residues. CDR1 SGHRS and CDR2 YFSETQ come from the germline V gene. Trimming removed 5 bases from V and 0 bases from J, with 14 bases in between. The CDR3 bases are TGCGCCAGCAGAGCCCCACGGGACACTAACTATGGCTACACCTTC. This gives the protein CASRAPRDTNYGYTF.

This chain uses TRBV19 with TRBJ2-1; weak D call: TRBD1 (6 bases). The germline CDR1 and CDR2 sequences are LNHDA and SQIVND (reference sequence). The CDR3 spans 12 residues. V shed 6 bases and J shed 9 bases, with 12 bases lying between them. CDR3 amino acids: CASSPLGGEQFF. The CDR3 DNA reads as TGTGCCAGTAGCCCCCTAGGGGGTGAGCAGTTCTTC.

The CDR3 sequence: CSGASDTSTDTQYF. In DNA, the CDR3 is TGCAGCGGAGCTAGCGACACTAGCACAGATACGCAGTATTTT. The V gene is TRBV29-1, the J gene TRBJ2-3; the D gene is possibly TRBD2 (6 bases). This CDR3 contains 14 residues. Between the trimmed V and J ends, which lost 7 bases and 0 bases, there was a span of 14 bases. Germline assignment: CDR1 SQVTM and CDR2 ANQGSEA.

This chain connects TRBV10-3 to TRBJ2-2; D gene uncertain. CDR3 length equals 15 residues. The V and J ends lost 6 bases and 3 bases respectively, with 14 bases between them. The germline CDR1 and CDR2 sequences are ENHRY and SYGVKD. CDR3: CAISQVLRDTGELFF. CDR3 DNA: TGTGCCATCAGCCAAGTTTTGCGCGACACCGGGGAGCTGTTTTTT.

The gene calls are TRBV4-1 and TRBJ2-5; 7 nucleotides line up with TRBD2. With V trimmed by 0 bases and J by 2 bases, 3 bases remained unmatched. Germline CDR1 MGHRA, CDR2 YSYEKL. The CDR3 totals 15 residues. CDR3 amino acids: CASSQEGGTQETQYF. In DNA form, the CDR3 reads TGCGCCAGCAGCCAAGAGGGGGGGACTCAAGAGACCCAGTACTTC.

The chain employs TRBV27 and TRBJ1-3; no clear D. This CDR3 has 15 amino acids. Germline V CDR1 and CDR2: MNHEY, SMNVEV (reference sequence). V dropped 2 bases and J dropped 0 bases, with 8 bases sitting between them. In nucleotides, the CDR3 is TGTGCCAGCAGTTTAGATGGCACCTCTGGAAACACCATATATTTT. It translates to CASSLDGTSGNTIYF.